This T cell receptor beta chain was obtained from a study of Ad26.COV2.S vaccination and SARS-CoV-2 variants. Findings and caveats of the study: It is possible that the TCR breadth and depth analyses underestimated the total T cell responses.

Regarding treatment: around 19 received Ad26.COV2.S at low or high dose, single or two shots; 5 received placebo; per-sample allocation not given. Following the first vaccine or placebo injection, samples were taken on day 63. Profiling relied on immunoSEQ multiplex PCR, and the TCRdb table lists in-frame clones only, not all of them. This sample has about 400,000 clones, with about nine tenths found just once. A note on this clone: What it recognizes is unknown.

There are 15 residues in the CDR3. V was pared by 1 base and J by 8 bases, with 14 bases between. CDR1 MGHRA and CDR2 YSYEKL come from the germline V gene. The source of this sequence is a person aged 18-65 years who received the Ad26.COV2.S COVID-19 vaccine or a placebo. Sequencing was performed on peripheral blood, taken in a trial of Ad26.COV2.S vaccine versus placebo. The chain links TRBV4-1 to TRBJ2-2; D may be TRBD2 (6 bases). Written as DNA, the CDR3 is TGCGCCAGCAGCCAAGGACTCGGGACTTTAGGGGAGCTGTTTTTT. This translates into CASSQGLGTLGELFF.